The 5 T cell receptor beta chains in this list originate from one sample, sequenced in a study of T cells in Graves' hyperthyroidism and ophthalmopathy. Regions amplified from RNA transcripts were the TCR beta CDR3 regions. With the HTBI primer set, the TCR CDR3 went through a first round of RT-PCR. TCRdb ran MiXCR on the multiplex PCR reads and lists one entry per CDR3 protein. The sample consists of some 490,000 distinct CDR3 sequences, around 15% of them appearing once. Input material: blood. These TCRs come from a woman aged 30 to 39 with Graves' ophthalmopathy.

This clonotype was counted at least ten times. The rearrangement uses TRBV12-3 or TRBV12-4 and TRBJ2-5; D remains unclear. CDR3 length equals 13 residues. V lost 6 bases and J lost 5, with 13 bases in between. CDR3 sequence (DNA): TGTGCCAGCAGCGCTTGGGCGAGGGAGACCCAGTACTTC. This gives the protein CASSAWARETQYF.

J is TRBJ2-5 and V is TRBV7-9; D unclear. CDR1 and CDR2 from the germline V gene are SEHNR and FQNEAQ (reference sequence). V dropped 8 bases and J dropped 3 bases, with 7 bases sitting between them. The CDR3 is made up of 11 amino acids. The CDR3 DNA is TGTGCCAGCGGGTCTGAAGAGACCCAGTACTTC. This translates into CASGSEETQYF.

This clonotype turned up a few times. This chain joins TRBV28 and TRBJ1-3; no clear D. Germline loops: CDR1 MDHEN, CDR2 SYDVKM. Trimming left V 4 bases short and J 0 bases short, with 16 bases between. CDR3 length equals 17 residues. The CDR3 coding sequence is TGTGCCAGCAGTTCAGGCGCGGGCCTCGGCTCTGGAAACACCATATATTTT. Its protein product is CASSSGAGLGSGNTIYF.

The chain joins TRBV20-1 to TRBJ2-1, with a weak D call TRBD2 (5 bases). Germline V lookup: CDR1 DFQATT, CDR2 SNEGSKA (reference sequence). This CDR3 has 13 residues. Trimming removed 5 bases at V and 10 bases at J, with 18 bases between. In DNA, the CDR3 is TGCAGTGCTGCGTTCCTCGGGGTCGACGAGCAGTTCTTC. Translated: CSAAFLGVDEQFF.

This clonotype has only a few counts. The rearrangement links TRBV4-1 to TRBJ2-5, with TRBD1 as a possible D gene (5 bases). Germline V CDR1 and CDR2: MGHRA, YSYEKL. Trimming pared 1 base from V and 5 bases from J, leaving 14 bases between. The CDR3 has 15 amino acids. The CDR3 is CASSQVQGLRETQYF. The CDR3 coding sequence is TGCGCCAGCAGCCAAGTCCAGGGTCTTCGGGAGACCCAGTACTTC.